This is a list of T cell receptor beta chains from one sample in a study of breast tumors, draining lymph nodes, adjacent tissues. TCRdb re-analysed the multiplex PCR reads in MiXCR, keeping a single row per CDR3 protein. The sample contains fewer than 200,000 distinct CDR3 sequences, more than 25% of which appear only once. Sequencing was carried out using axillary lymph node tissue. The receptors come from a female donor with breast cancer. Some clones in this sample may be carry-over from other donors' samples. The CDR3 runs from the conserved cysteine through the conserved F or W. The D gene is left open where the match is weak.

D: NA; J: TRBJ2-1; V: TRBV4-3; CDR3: CASSQDVFEGSSYNEQFF
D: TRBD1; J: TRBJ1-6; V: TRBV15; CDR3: CATSRDRATNSPLHF
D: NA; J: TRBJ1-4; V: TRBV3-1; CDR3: CASSQEGKLFF
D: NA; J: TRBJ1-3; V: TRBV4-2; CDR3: CASSQDRVVGDTIYF
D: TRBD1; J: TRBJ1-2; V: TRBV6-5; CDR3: CASSSTGTGVLGYTF
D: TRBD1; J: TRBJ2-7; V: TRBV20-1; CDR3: CSAPLNRDRGYEQYF
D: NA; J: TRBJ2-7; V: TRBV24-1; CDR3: CAGHTSYEQYF
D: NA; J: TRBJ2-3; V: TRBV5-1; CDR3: CASSGPVPGTDTQYF
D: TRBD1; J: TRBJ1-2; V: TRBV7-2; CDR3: CASSSRDRTYYGYTF
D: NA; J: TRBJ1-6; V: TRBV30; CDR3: CAWSVRDRPYNSPLHF
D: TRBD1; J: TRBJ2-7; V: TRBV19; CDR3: CASSVGQGLEQYF
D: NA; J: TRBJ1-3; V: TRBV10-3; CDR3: CAISEGFSGNTIYF
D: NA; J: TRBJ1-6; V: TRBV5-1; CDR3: CASSSPPRASLLHF
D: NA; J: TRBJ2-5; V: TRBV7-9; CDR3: CASSSSGGGQETQYF
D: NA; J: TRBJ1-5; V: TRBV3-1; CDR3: CAGSRNSYSNQPQHF
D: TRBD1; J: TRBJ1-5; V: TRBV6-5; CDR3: CASGTGNRNQPQHF
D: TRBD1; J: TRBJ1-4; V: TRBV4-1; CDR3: CASSLRGTGAANEKLFF
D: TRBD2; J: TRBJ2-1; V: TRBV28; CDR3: CASSGRGEQFF
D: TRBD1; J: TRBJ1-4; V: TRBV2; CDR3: CASSVNGQVGTNEKLFF
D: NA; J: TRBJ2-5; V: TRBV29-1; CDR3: CSVESWEEQETQYF
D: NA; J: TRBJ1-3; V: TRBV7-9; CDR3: CASSQWGKGFGNTIYF
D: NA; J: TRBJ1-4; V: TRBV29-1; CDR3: CSVRTRQVGTNEKLFF
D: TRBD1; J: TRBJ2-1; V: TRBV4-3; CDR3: CASSQRTGGDYNEQFF
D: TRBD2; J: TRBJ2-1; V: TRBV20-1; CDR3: CSASGRRNEQFF
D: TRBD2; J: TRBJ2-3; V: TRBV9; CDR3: CASSVIAGPEQYF
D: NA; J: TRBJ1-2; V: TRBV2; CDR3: CASSVKPNGGYTF
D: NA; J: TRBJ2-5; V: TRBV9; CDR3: CASSGLGIQETQYF
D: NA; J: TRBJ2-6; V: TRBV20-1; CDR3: CSARERGLAGANVLTF
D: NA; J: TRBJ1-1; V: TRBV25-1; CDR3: CASSEYRDTEAFF
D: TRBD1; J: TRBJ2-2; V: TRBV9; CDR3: CASSHPQGANTGELLF
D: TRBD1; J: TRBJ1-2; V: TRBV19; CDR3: CASSIRWGTGVGERLGYTF
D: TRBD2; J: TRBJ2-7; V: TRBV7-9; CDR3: CASSSSGRTYEQYF
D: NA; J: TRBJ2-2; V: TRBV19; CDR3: CASSTEGRQNTGELFF
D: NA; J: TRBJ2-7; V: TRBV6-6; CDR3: CASSYSSAAYYEQYF
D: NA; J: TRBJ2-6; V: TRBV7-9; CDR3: CASSSQGANVLTF
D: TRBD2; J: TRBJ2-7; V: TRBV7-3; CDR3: CASSFVLWGLACYEQYF
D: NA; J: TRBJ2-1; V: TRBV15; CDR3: CATSSLVVANEQFF
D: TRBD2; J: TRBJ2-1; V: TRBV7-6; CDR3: CASSPASGYNEQFF
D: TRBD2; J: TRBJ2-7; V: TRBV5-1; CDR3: CASSWGLAGNNEQYF
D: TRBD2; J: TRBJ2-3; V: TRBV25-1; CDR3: CASSVLTSGMSRTDTQYF
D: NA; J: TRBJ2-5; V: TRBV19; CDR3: CASSIVNREETQYF
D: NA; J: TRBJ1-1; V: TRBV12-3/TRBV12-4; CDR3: CASSFFGGNTEAFF
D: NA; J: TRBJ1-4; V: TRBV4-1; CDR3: CASSQGPGDSEKLFF
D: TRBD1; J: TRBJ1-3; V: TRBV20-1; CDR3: CSAPLGTGGSGNTIYF
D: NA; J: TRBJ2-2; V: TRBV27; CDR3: CASSPSGTGRGNTGELFF
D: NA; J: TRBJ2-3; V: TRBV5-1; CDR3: CASSLSRGRTDTQYF
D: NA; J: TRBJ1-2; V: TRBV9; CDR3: CASSRNDGGYGYTF
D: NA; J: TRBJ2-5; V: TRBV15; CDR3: CATSRGGQGRETQYF
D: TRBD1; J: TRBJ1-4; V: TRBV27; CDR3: CASSLSGEDRHEKLFF
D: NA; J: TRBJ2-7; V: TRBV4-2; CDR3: CASSQVDEQYF
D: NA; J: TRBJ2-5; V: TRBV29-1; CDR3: CSANLGETQYF
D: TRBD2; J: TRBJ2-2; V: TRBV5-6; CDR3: CASSLVGRGRLLAGELFF
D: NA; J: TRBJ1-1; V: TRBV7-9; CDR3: CASSPGFGTEAFF
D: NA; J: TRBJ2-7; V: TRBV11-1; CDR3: CASSLVLGGPEEQYF
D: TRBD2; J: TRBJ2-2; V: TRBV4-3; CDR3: CASSQDSAGGNTGELLF
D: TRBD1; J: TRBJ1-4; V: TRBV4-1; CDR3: CASFFRSAGWDRGKLFF
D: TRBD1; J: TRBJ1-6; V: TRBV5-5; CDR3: CASSTGQGYHSPLHF
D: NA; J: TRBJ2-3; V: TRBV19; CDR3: CARSTPPSTDTQYF
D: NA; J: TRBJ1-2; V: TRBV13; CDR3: CASSLGWLEGDYGYTF
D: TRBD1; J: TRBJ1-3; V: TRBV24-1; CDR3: CATSAPDRTRSGNTIYF